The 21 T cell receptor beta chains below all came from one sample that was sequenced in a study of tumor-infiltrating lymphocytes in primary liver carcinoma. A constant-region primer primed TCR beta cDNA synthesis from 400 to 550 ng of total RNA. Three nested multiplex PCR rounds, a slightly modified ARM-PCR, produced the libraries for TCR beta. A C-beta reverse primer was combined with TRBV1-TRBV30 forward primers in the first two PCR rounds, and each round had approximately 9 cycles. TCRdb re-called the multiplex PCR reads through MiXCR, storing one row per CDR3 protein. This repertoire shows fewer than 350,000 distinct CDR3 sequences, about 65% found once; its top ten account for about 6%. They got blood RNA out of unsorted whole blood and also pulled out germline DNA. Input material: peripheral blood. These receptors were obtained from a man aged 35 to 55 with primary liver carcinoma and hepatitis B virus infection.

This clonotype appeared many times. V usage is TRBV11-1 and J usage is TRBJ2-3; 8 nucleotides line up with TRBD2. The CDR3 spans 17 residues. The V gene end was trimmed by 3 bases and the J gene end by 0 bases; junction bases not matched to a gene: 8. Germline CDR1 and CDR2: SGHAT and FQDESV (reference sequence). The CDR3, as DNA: TGTGCCAGCAGCTTTCGGGGAGCGGGAGCGAGCACAGATACGCAGTATTTT. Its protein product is CASSFRGAGASTDTQYF.

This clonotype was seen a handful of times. The CDR3 loop is CASRLLAGLGNTIYF. CDR3 coding DNA: TGTGCCAGCAGATTATTAGCAGGTCTCGGAAACACCATATATTTT. The chain has TRBV6-5 and TRBJ1-3; the D is unclear. Per the germline V gene, CDR1 is MNHEY and CDR2 is SVGAGI. The V and J ends lost 6 bases and 4 bases respectively, with 16 bases between them. The CDR3 has 15 amino acids.

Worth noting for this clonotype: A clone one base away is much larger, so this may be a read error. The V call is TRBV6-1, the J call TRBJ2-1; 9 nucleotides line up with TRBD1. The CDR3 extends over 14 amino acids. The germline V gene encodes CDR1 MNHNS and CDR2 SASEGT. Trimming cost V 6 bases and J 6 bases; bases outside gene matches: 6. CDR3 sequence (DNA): TGTGCCAGCAGGCTGGGACAGGGTATCAATGAGCAGTTCTTC. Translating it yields CASRLGQGINEQFF.

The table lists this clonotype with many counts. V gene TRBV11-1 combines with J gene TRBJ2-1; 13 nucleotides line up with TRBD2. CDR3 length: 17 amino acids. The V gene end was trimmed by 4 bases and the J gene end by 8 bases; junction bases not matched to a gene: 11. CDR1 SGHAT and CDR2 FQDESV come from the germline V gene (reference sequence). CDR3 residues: CASSSRGLAGEDYEQFF. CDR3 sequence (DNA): TGTGCCAGCAGCTCACGCGGACTAGCGGGAGAAGACTATGAGCAGTTCTTC. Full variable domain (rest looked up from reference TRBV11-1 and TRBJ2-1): EAEVAQSPRYKITEKSQAVAFWCDPISGHATLYWYRQILGQGPELLVQFQDESVVDDSQLPKDRFSAERLKGVDSTLKIQPAELGDSAMYLCASSSRGLAGEDYEQFFGPGTRLTVL.

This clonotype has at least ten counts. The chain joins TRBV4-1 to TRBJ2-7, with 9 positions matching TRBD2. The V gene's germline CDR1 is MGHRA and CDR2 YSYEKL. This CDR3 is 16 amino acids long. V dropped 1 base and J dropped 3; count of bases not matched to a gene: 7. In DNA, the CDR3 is TGCGCCAGCAGCCAAGTCGGTAGCGGGAGCCTCTACGAGCAGTACTTC. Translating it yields CASSQVGSGSLYEQYF.

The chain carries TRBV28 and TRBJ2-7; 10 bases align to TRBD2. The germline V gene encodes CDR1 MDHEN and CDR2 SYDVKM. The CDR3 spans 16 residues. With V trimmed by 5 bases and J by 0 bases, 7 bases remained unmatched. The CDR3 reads CASSPALAGSSYEQYF. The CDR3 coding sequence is TGTGCCAGCAGTCCCGCACTAGCGGGGAGCTCCTACGAGCAGTACTTC.

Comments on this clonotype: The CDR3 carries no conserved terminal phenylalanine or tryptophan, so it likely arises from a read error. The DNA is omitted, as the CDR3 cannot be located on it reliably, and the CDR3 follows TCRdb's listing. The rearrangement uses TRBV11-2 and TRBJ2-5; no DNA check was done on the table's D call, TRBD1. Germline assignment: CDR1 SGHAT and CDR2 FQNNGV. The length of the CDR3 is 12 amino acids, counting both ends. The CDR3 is CASSSQGETQCY.

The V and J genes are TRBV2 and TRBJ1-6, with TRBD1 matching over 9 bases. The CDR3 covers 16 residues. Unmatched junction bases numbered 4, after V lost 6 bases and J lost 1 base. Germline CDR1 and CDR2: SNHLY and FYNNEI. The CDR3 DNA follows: TGTGCCAGCAGCCGGGACAGGGTATCCTATAATTCACCCCTCCACTTT. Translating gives CASSRDRVSYNSPLHF. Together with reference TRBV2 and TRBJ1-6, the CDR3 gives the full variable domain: EPEVTQTPSHQVTQMGQEVILRCVPISNHLYFYWYRQILGQKVEFLVSFYNNEISEKSEIFDDQFSVERPDGSNFTLKIRSTKLEDSAMYFCASSRDRVSYNSPLHFGNGTRLTVT.

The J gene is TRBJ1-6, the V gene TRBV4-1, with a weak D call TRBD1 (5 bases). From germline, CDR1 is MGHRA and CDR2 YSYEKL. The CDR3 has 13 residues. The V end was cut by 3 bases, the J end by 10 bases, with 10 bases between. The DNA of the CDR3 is TGCGCCAGCAGCCACCCCAGGGAATCACCCCTCCACTTT. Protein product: CASSHPRESPLHF.

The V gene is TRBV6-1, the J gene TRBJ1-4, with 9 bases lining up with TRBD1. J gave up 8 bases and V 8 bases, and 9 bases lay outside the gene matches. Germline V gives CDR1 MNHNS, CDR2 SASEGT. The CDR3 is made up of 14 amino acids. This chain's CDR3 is CASGEQGAQEKLFF. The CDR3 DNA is TGTGCCAGCGGGGAACAGGGGGCGCAAGAAAAACTGTTTTTT.

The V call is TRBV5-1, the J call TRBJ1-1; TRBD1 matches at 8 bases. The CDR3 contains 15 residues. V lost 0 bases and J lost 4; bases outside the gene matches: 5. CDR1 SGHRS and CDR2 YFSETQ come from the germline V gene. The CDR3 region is CASSLEGQVSTEAFF. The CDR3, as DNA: TGCGCCAGCAGCTTGGAGGGACAGGTCAGCACTGAAGCTTTCTTT.

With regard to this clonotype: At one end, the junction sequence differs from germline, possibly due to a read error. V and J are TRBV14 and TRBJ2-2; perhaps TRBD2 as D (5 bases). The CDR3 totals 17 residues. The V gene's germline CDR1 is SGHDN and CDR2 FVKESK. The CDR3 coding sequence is TGTGCCCGCAGCCAAGCCGCAGCGGAGCCTAACACCGGGGAGCTGTTTTTT. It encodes CARSQAAAEPNTGELFF.

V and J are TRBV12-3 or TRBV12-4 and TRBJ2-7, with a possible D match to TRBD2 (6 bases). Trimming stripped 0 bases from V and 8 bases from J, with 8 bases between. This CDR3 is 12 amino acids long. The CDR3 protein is CASSLAGGQQYV. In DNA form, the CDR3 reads TGTGCCAGCAGTTTAGCGGGGGGTCAGCAGTACGTC.

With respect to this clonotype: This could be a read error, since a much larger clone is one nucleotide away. The CDR3 nucleotides read TGTGCCAGCAGCCCGGCGCCGTCCCCACAGGGGACTGTTCTCAATAACTATGGCTACACCTTC. Protein product: CASSPAPSPQGTVLNNYGYTF. This chain connects TRBV5-5 to TRBJ1-2; 7 bases are a match to TRBD1. Germline assignment: CDR1 SGHKS and CDR2 YYEKEE (reference sequence). Trimming at V came to 4 bases and at J to 1 base, leaving 25 bases not matched to a gene. The CDR3 consists of 21 residues.

CDR3: CAISGTSGSVDTQYF. As DNA, the CDR3 is TGTGCCATTAGCGGGACTAGCGGTAGTGTGGATACGCAGTATTTT. This sequence joins TRBV10-3 and TRBJ2-3; 11 bases match TRBD2. The CDR3 sequence is 15 residues long. With 9 bases clipped from V and 6 bases from J, the junction kept 11 bases outside the gene matches. The germline CDR1 and CDR2 sequences are ENHRY and SYGVKD.

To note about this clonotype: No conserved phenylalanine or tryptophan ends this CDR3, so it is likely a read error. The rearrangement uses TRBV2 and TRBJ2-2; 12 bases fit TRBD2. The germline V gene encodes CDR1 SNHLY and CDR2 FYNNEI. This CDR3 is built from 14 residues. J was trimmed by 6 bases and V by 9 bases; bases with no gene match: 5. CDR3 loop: CASRTSGTAGELFI. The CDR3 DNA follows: TGTGCCAGTCGGACTAGCGGGACAGCCGGGGAGCTGTTTATT.

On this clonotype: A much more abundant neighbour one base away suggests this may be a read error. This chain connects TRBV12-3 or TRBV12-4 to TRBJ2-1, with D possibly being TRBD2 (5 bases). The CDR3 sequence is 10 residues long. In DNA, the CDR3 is TGTTCCAGCTTAAGCGGTCGGCAGTTCTTC. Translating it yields CSSLSGRQFF.

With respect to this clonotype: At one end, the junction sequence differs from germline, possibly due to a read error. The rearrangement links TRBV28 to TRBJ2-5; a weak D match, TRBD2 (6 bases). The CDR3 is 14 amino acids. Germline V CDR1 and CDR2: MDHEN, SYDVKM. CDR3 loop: CANSLWAGMEAQYF. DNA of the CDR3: TGTGCCAACAGTTTATGGGCGGGGATGGAGGCCCAGTACTTC.

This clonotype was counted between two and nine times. The CDR3: CASTNANYGYTF. CDR3 nucleotide sequence: TGTGCCAGTACCAACGCTAACTATGGCTACACCTTC. The J gene is TRBJ1-2, the V gene TRBV19, with D uncertain. V dropped 7 bases and J dropped 0 bases, with 6 bases sitting between them. Germline V gene data show CDR1 as LNHDA and CDR2 as SQIVND (reference sequence). This CDR3 region has 12 residues.

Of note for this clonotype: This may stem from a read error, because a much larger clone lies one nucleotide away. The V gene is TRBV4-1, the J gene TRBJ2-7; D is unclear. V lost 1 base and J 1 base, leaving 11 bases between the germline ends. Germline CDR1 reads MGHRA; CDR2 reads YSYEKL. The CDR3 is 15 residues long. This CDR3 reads CASSQVSRDSYEQYF. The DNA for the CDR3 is TGCGCCAGCAGCCAAGTTTCGAGAGATTCCTACGAGCAGTACTTC.

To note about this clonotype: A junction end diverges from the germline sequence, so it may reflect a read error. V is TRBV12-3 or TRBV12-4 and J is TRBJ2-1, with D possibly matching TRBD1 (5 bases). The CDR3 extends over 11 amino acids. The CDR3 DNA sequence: TGTGCTAGCAACCAGGGCCACCAGATGGGCTTC. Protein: CASNQGHQMGF.